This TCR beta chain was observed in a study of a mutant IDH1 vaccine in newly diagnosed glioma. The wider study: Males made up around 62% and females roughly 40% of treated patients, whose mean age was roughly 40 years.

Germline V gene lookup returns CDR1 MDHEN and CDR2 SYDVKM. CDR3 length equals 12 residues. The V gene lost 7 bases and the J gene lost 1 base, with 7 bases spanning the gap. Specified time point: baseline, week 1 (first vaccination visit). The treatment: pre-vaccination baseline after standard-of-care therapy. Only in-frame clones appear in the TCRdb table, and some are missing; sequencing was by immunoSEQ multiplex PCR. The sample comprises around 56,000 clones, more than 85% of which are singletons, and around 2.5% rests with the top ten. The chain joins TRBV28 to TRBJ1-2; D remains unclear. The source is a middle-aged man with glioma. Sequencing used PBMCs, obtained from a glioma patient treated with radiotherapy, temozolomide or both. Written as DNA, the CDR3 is TGTGCCAGCACCCGCAGTAACTATGGCTACACCTTC. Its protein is CASTRSNYGYTF.